This record looks at one TCR beta chain sequence and its context. This clone occurred once. Its antigen remains unidentified. At one of its ends the junction is not consistent with the germline gene, which may arise from a read error. From a lookup of the germline V gene (reference sequence), CDR1 and CDR2 are MNHNY and SVGAGI. Its CDR3 holds 15 amino acids, cysteine through phenylalanine. Only the CDR3 part of the read is kept: 45 bases, read in frame from the first base. Libraries were prepared through the immunoSEQ multiplex PCR assay. Deep sequencing of rearranged TCR beta loci, alongside multiparametric flow cytometry, was used to profile T cell repertoires. What TCRdb holds here is the immuneACCESS table cut down to in-frame rearrangements. Part of the clones is not present; checked against another copy, under half of the missing clones reflect an unresolved V gene, and the others are unexplained. In all, the sample holds tens of thousands of clones, and roughly 90% of those were seen once. The ten top clones hold around 17% of the sample.

The data derive from a study of lymphopenia after photon versus proton radiotherapy (dated by TCRdb to the late 2010s). With regard to the full study: The study compared the immunological effects of photon versus proton radiation therapy in patients with gastrointestinal tumors who developed high-grade lymphopenia. The cohort comprised about 19 patients with gastrointestinal tumors who received either photon or proton therapy and then developed lymphopenia. The study aimed to characterize how the two radiation modalities differ in their impact on the immune system.

What the study reported, not specific to this receptor: Proton-treated patients stayed relatively stable during treatment, while photon-treated patients lost naive T cells and TCR diversity and gained effector/memory populations. The authors looked at the survival association only in patients who died, and they framed better survival with proton therapy as a possibility rather than a demonstrated result. After the lymphocyte count nadir, repertoires from photon-treated patients showed oligoclonal expansion, particularly of CD8+ Temra cells, and this expansion drove the decline in diversity. Among patients across the cohort who died, overall survival time showed an inverse correlation with a larger post-nadir drop in TCR diversity.

The receptor chain draws on TRBV6-6 and TRBJ2-7; TRBD1 is a weak D gene call, 6 bases matching. The receptor was isolated from a woman aged 40 to 55 with cholangiocarcinoma. Source: peripheral blood, taken from a patient treated with photon-based radiotherapy. CDR3 protein: CATHLAQGSSSEQYF. In nucleotide form, the sequence is TGTGCCACTCACCTAGCACAGGGATCATCCTCCGAGCAGTACTTC.